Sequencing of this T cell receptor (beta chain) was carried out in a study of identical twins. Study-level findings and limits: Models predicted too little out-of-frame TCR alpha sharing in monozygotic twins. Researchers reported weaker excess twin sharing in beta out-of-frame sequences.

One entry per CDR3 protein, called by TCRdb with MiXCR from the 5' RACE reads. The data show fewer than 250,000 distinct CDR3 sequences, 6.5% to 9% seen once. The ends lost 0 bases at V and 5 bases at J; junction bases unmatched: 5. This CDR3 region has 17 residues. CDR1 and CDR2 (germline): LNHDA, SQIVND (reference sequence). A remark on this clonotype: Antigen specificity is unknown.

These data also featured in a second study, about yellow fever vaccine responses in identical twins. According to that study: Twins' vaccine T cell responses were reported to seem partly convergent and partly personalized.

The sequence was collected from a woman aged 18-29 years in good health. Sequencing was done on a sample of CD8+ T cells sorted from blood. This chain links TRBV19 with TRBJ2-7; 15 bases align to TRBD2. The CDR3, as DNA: TGTGCCAGTAGTATAGAAGGGACTAGCGGGAGGTTCGACGAGCAGTACTTC. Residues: CASSIEGTSGRFDEQYF.